This T cell receptor (beta chain) came from a study of tumor-infiltrating lymphocytes in primary liver carcinoma. Taking 20-30 mg of unsorted bulk tissue, the authors co-extracted RNA and DNA. Surgeons treated the primary liver carcinoma of the patients by surgical resection. Each tumor specimen held more than 85% viable tumor cells. V lost 0 bases and J 2 bases, leaving 7 bases between the germline ends. The CDR3 is 14 residues long. Germline V CDR1 and CDR2: MNHNS, SASEGT. From roughly 0.55 ug of total RNA, TCR beta-specific cDNA was reverse-transcribed using a constant-region primer. A slightly modified ARM-PCR protocol with three nested multiplex PCR rounds produced these TCR beta libraries. A C-beta reverse primer was combined with TRBV1-TRBV30 forward primers in the first two PCR rounds, and each round had approximately 10 cycles. MiXCR, applied by TCRdb to the multiplex PCR reads, yields one record per CDR3 protein. The table shows around 71,000 distinct CDR3 sequences, with 70% to 80% occurring only once.

The sample comprised liver tumor tissue from sampling region 4. Subset here: tumor region T4, right-lateral pole. The sequence derives from a woman in her sixties with primary liver carcinoma and hepatitis B virus infection. This sequence joins TRBV6-1 and TRBJ1-2; tentative D call: TRBD1 (6 bases). Here the CDR3 DNA reads TGTGCCAGCAGTGAAGCTGGGGGCAACTATGGCTACACCTTC. Its protein is CASSEAGGNYGYTF.